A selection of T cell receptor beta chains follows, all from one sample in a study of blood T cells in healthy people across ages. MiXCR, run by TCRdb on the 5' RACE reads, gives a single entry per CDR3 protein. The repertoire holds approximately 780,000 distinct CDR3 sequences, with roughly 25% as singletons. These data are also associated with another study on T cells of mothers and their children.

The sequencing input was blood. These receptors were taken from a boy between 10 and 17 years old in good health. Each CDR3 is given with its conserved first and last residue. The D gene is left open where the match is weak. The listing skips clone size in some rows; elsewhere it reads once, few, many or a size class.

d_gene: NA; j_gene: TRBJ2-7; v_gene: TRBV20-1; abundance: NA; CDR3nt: TGCAGTGCCCAAAGGGACACGTACGAGCAGTACTTC; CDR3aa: CSAQRDTYEQYF
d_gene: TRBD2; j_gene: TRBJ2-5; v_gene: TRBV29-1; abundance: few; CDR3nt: TGCAGCGTTGAAATAGCGGGGGGGCAAGAGACCCAGTACTTC; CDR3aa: CSVEIAGGQETQYF
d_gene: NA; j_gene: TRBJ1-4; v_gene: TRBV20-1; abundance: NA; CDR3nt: TGCAGTGCCATGGAGCGGGGAGAACTGTTTTTT; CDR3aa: CSAMERGELFF
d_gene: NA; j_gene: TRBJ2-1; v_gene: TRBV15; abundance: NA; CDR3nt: TGTGCCACCAGCAGAGACCTGGGACGCGGGCATGAGCAGTTCTTC; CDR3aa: CATSRDLGRGHEQFF
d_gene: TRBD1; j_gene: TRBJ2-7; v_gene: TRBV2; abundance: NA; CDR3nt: TGTGCCAGCAGTGAAGCGACGGACAGGGCCTCCTTC; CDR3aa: CASSEATDRASF
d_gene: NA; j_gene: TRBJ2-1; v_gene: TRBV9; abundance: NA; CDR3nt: TGTGCCAGCAGCGTAGTGGTGATTGGTGAGCAGTTCTTC; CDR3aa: CASSVVVIGEQFF
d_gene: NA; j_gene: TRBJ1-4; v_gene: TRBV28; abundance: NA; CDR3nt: TGTGCCAGCAGCCCAGCGGGGACGGTTAATGAAAAACTGTTTTTT; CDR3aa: CASSPAGTVNEKLFF
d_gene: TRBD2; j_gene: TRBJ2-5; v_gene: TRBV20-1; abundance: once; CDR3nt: TGCAGTGCTAGAGGGCCTCAGGGCGGGGGGTACCATGGAGAGACCCAGTACTTC; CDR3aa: CSARGPQGGGYHGETQYF
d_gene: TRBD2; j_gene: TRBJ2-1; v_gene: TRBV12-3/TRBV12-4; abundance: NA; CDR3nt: TGTGCCAGCAGACCCGGGGGGGAGTCACTCAATGAGCAGTTCTTC; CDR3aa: CASRPGGESLNEQFF
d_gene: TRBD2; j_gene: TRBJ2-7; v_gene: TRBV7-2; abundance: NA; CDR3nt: TGTGCCAGCAGCTTAGGTCTCCTAGCGGGGGCCTACGAGCAGTACTTC; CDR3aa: CASSLGLLAGAYEQYF
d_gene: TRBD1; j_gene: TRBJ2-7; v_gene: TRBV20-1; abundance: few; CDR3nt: TGCAGTGCTAGAAAAGGACAGGGGGCGTACGAGCAGTACTTC; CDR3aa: CSARKGQGAYEQYF
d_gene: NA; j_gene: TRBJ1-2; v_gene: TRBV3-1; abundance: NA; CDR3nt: TGTGCCAGCAGCCAAGATTGGGGGGGAGGCTACACCTTC; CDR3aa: CASSQDWGGGYTF
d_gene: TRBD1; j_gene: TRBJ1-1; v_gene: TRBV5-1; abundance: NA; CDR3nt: TGCGCCAGCAGTTCAACCCTCTCTCCGACAGGGGAAGCTTTCTTT; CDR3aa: CASSSTLSPTGEAFF
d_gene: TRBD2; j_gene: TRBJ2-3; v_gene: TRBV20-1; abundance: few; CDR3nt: TGCAGTGCTCTTCCGGGACTAGGGATATATACGCAGTATTTT; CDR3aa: CSALPGLGIYTQYF
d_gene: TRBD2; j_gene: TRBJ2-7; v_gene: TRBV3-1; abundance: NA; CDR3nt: TGTGCCAGCAGCCGACTAGCGGGGGCCATGAGCTCCTACGAGCAGTACTTC; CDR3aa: CASSRLAGAMSSYEQYF
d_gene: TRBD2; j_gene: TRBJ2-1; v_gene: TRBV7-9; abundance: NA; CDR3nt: TGTGCCAGCAGCTCCTTAGCGGGGGAATTCTACAATGAGCAGTTCTTC; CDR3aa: CASSSLAGEFYNEQFF